This is a list of T cell receptor beta chains from one sample in a study of cytotoxic CD8 clonotypes in ibrutinib-treated CLL. The table came from immunoSEQ multiplex PCR; TCRdb's copy has only in-frame clones and leaves some out. The table shows roughly 220,000 clones, with more than 70% occurring only once. Sequencing used PBMCs, obtained after 12 months of ibrutinib treatment. The receptors shown here come from a human donor with chronic lymphocytic leukemia. CDR3s include the opening cysteine and the closing phenylalanine or tryptophan. D genes are given only for firm matches. Rows give clone size only sometimes, using once, few, many, or a class for an expanded clone.

clone size,J gene,D gene,V gene,CDR3 protein,CDR3 DNA
.,TRBJ2-7,.,TRBV11-2,CASSGNIGVGEQYF,TGTGCCAGCAGTGGAAACATAGGGGTTGGGGAGCAGTACTTC
.,TRBJ1-6,.,TRBV6-1,CASKGLINSPLHF,TGTGCCAGCAAGGGACTGATCAATTCACCCCTCCACTTT
many,TRBJ2-2,.,TRBV10-3,CAISESRLGVQGTGELFF,TGTGCCATCAGTGAGTCGCGTCTCGGGGTCCAGGGTACCGGGGAGCTGTTTTTT
many,TRBJ1-4,.,TRBV7-2,CASSPTPNEKLFF,TGTGCCAGCAGCCCTACACCGAATGAAAAACTGTTTTTT
once,TRBJ2-7,.,TRBV11-2,CASSFSDDMPYEQYF,TGTGCCAGCAGTTTTTCGGATGATATGCCCTACGAGCAGTACTTC
few,TRBJ2-3,.,TRBV18,CASSSELADTQYF,TGTGCCAGCTCATCGGAATTGGCAGATACGCAGTATTTT
.,TRBJ2-1,TRBD1,TRBV7-2,CASSEWTGQGEQFF,TGTGCCAGCAGTGAGTGGACAGGGCAGGGTGAGCAGTTCTTC
few,TRBJ2-6,.,TRBV5-1,CASSLWAAPGANVLTF,TGCGCCAGCAGCTTGTGGGCGGCTCCTGGGGCCAACGTCCTGACTTTC
.,TRBJ2-3,.,TRBV9,CASSGPGPQDTQYF,TGTGCCAGCAGCGGGCCGGGACCTCAAGATACGCAGTATTTT
.,TRBJ2-3,TRBD2,TRBV19,CASSPPSGKGSDTQYF,TGTGCCAGTAGTCCTCCTAGCGGGAAGGGGTCAGATACGCAGTATTTT
.,TRBJ2-5,.,TRBV5-1,CASSSPQETQYF,TGCGCCAGCAGCTCTCCCCAAGAGACCCAGTACTTC
.,TRBJ1-4,.,TRBV9,CASSVAYGTKLFF,TGTGCCAGCAGCGTAGCCTACGGTACAAAACTGTTTTTT
few,TRBJ2-7,TRBD2,TRBV25-1,CASTTGGSSYEQYF,TGTGCCAGCACAACCGGCGGGAGCTCCTACGAGCAGTACTTC
.,TRBJ1-2,.,TRBV29-1,CSVEDQGSGYGYTF,TGCAGCGTTGAAGACCAGGGTAGTGGCTATGGCTACACCTTC
.,TRBJ1-1,.,TRBV19,CASTRQSMNTEAFF,TGTGCCAGTACTAGACAATCAATGAACACTGAAGCTTTCTTT
.,TRBJ1-4,.,TRBV19,CASSPQRDEKLFF,TGTGCCAGTAGTCCCCAACGGGACGAAAAACTGTTTTTT
.,TRBJ1-1,.,TRBV13,CASREVGGSTTEAFF,TGTGCCAGCAGAGAGGTAGGCGGATCGACCACTGAAGCTTTCTTT
.,TRBJ2-5,.,TRBV30,CAWSPMVETQYF,TGTGCCTGGAGTCCCATGGTTGAGACCCAGTACTTC
.,TRBJ2-3,.,TRBV5-5,CASSLARASTDTQYF,TGTGCCAGCAGCTTGGCCAGGGCTAGCACAGATACGCAGTATTTT
few,TRBJ1-2,.,TRBV6-5,CASSYQRGFYGYTF,TGTGCCAGCAGTTACCAGCGGGGCTTCTATGGCTACACCTTC
few,TRBJ1-6,.,TRBV9,CASTPDGQINSPLHF,TGTGCCAGCACCCCAGATGGACAGATTAATTCACCCCTCCACTTT
.,TRBJ1-1,TRBD1,TRBV28,CASSLIVTGVGTEAFF,TGTGCCAGCAGTTTAATTGTGACAGGGGTGGGGACTGAAGCTTTCTTT
.,TRBJ1-1,TRBD1,TRBV9,CASSVDRGPMAFF,TGTGCCAGCAGCGTGGACAGGGGGCCGATGGCTTTCTTT
.,TRBJ1-2,TRBD1,TRBV30,CAWSLQGSFYGYTF,TGTGCCTGGAGTCTACAGGGGTCCTTCTATGGCTACACCTTC
.,TRBJ1-1,.,TRBV30,CAWSVPGLIFGNTEAFF,TGTGCCTGGAGTGTTCCGGGGCTTATTTTCGGGAACACTGAAGCTTTCTTT
.,TRBJ2-7,.,TRBV5-1,CASGQAPSYEQYF,TGCGCCAGCGGACAAGCCCCATCCTACGAGCAGTACTTC
.,TRBJ2-1,.,TRBV20-1,CSAPLRWQFF,TGCAGTGCTCCCCTACGGTGGCAGTTCTTC
.,TRBJ1-1,.,TRBV30,CAWSVTRRTEAFF,TGTGCCTGGAGTGTAACCCGCCGGACTGAAGCTTTCTTT
once,TRBJ2-2,TRBD2,TRBV7-7,CASGETNTGELFF,TGTGCTAGCGGGGAAACGAACACCGGGGAGCTGTTTTTT
once,TRBJ2-1,TRBD2,TRBV18,CASSGLANYNEQFF,TGTGCCAGCTCGGGACTAGCGAATTACAATGAGCAGTTCTTC
.,TRBJ1-2,.,TRBV6-6,CASSPKSPHTF,TGTGCCAGCAGTCCCAAGTCCCCCCACACCTTC
.,TRBJ2-5,.,TRBV18,CASSQGHRGETQYF,TGTGCCAGCTCACAGGGACACCGGGGCGAGACCCAGTACTTC
few,TRBJ2-7,.,TRBV4-2,CASSQRASSYEQYF,TGTGCCAGCAGCCAACGGGCTAGCTCCTACGAGCAGTACTTC
.,TRBJ2-5,.,TRBV20-1,CSARGRETQYF,TGCAGTGCAAGAGGCCGGGAGACCCAGTACTTC
.,TRBJ2-5,.,TRBV29-1,CSAHPSDQETQYF,TGCAGCGCCCACCCTTCCGATCAAGAGACCCAGTACTTC
.,TRBJ2-2,TRBD2,TRBV7-6,CASSFRLLERGGDGELFF,TGTGCCAGCAGCTTCCGCCTTCTGGAGCGGGGGGGCGACGGGGAGCTGTTTTTT
few,TRBJ2-1,TRBD2,TRBV27,CASSAPSGRAYNEQFF,TGTGCCAGCAGTGCCCCTAGCGGGAGAGCCTACAATGAGCAGTTCTTC
.,TRBJ2-1,.,TRBV6-5,CASSYAAGEQFF,TGTGCCAGCAGTTATGCTGCGGGGGAGCAGTTCTTC
.,TRBJ1-4,.,TRBV2,CASTTSGGAGEKLFF,TGTGCCAGCACGACCTCCGGCGGGGCAGGGGAAAAACTGTTTTTT
.,TRBJ2-7,.,TRBV20-1,CSARDGRNQYF,TGCAGTGCTAGAGATGGGAGGAACCAGTACTTC
.,TRBJ2-7,TRBD2,TRBV29-1,CSVDSGGNSPYEQYF,TGCAGCGTTGATTCGGGGGGGAACAGTCCCTACGAGCAGTACTTC
once,TRBJ2-7,TRBD2,TRBV4-2,CASSLQGGTSAWEQYF,TGTGCCAGCAGCCTCCAGGGGGGGACTAGCGCTTGGGAGCAGTACTTC
.,TRBJ2-3,TRBD2,TRBV9,CASSISGGGTDTQYF,TGTGCCAGCAGCATCAGCGGGGGAGGCACAGATACGCAGTATTTT
.,TRBJ1-1,.,TRBV6-5,CASSLGSNTEAFF,TGTGCCAGCAGTCTCGGATCGAACACTGAAGCTTTCTTT
.,TRBJ2-7,TRBD1,TRBV7-7,CASSLTQGAYEQYF,TGTGCTAGCAGCTTGACTCAGGGGGCTTATGAGCAGTACTTC
.,TRBJ2-4,.,TRBV4-2,CASSQDDRALAKNIQYF,TGTGCCAGCAGCCAAGATGACCGGGCACTAGCCAAAAACATTCAGTACTTC
.,TRBJ1-4,.,TRBV5-4,CASSLAGAGGEKLFF,TGTGCCAGCAGCTTGGCTGGAGCGGGGGGTGAAAAACTGTTTTTT
.,TRBJ2-1,TRBD2,TRBV7-8,CASSLFGSGSAYNEQFF,TGTGCCAGCAGCTTATTTGGTAGCGGGAGCGCCTACAATGAGCAGTTCTTC
.,TRBJ2-3,TRBD2,TRBV5-1,CASSLASLAGEDTQYF,TGCGCCAGCAGCTTGGCTTCCCTAGCGGGAGAAGATACGCAGTATTTT
.,TRBJ2-6,TRBD1,TRBV6-1,CASSVRTGGDSGANVLTF,TGTGCCAGCAGTGTGAGGACAGGGGGTGACTCTGGGGCCAACGTCCTGACTTTC
.,TRBJ1-4,.,TRBV7-6,CASSKVQRANEKLFF,TGTGCCAGCAGCAAAGTTCAAAGAGCTAATGAAAAACTGTTTTTT
.,TRBJ2-7,.,TRBV5-1,CASSLAPGLNYEQYF,TGCGCCAGCAGCTTGGCCCCGGGCCTCAACTACGAGCAGTACTTC
.,TRBJ2-1,.,TRBV15,CATSQRGVRHYNEQFF,TGTGCCACCTCACAACGGGGCGTCCGACACTACAATGAGCAGTTCTTC
.,TRBJ1-5,.,TRBV21-1,CASKTGGNQPQHF,TGTGCCAGCAAAACAGGGGGGAATCAGCCCCAGCATTTT
.,TRBJ2-7,.,TRBV6-1,CASRFEEGFLYEQYF,TGTGCCAGCAGATTCGAGGAAGGATTCCTCTACGAGCAGTACTTC